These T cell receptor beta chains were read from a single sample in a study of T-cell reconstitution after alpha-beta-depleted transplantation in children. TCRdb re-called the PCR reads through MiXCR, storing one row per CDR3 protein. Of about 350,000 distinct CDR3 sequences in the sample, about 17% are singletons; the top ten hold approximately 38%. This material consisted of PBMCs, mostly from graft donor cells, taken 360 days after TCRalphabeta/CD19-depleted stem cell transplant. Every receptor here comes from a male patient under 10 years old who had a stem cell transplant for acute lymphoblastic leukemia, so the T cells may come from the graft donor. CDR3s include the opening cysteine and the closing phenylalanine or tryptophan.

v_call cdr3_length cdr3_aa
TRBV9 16 CASSVGYGTGVETQYF
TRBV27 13 CASSLLGYGELFF
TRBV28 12 CASSTPRDYPIF
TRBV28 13 CASSQQGAHGYTF
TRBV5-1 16 CASSLGPGTLNQPQHF
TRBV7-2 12 CASSLSTYGYTF
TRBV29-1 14 CSVDGLALYNEQFF
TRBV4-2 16 CASSPTAGGPTDTQYF
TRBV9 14 CASSVGGGPPEQFF
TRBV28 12 CASKTVVEGYTF
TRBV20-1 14 CSARVQGGYNEQFF
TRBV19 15 CASTSGQARTDTQYF
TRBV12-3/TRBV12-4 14 CASGPPGLTDTQYF
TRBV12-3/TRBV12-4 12 CASSRDRWEQYF
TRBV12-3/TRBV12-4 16 CASSTRLRDRNYEQYF
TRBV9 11 CASSCWKPQHF
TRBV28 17 CASSFLTSGRGGETQYF
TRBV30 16 CAWSLLRSQLPNEQFF
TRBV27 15 CASSFLADRNEKLFF
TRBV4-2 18 CASSQGGGGGRSTDTQYF
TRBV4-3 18 CASSQGPLLAGSSYEQYF
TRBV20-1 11 CSARRNNEQFF
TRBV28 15 CASSLLQSMNTEAFF
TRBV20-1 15 CSARRGMGMNTEAFF
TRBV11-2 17 CASSFSAGVTSYNEQFF
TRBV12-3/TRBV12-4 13 CASSLGSKDTQYF